A selection of T cell receptor beta chains follows, all from one sample in a study of CD8+ T cells in alopecia areata. The assay was immunoSEQ multiplex PCR, and TCRdb's table has in-frame clones only and misses some. The sample has fewer than 150,000 clones, roughly 54% seen once. The source material was CD4+ T cells sorted from blood, sampled at week 0. These receptors were obtained from a human donor with alopecia areata. Each CDR3 is given with its conserved first and last residue. A D gene is named only where the DNA matches it firmly. Clone size appears in some rows only: once, few, many, or a class for an expanded clone.

V	J	size	D	DNA	CDR3
TRBV5-6	TRBJ2-1	once	TRBD2	TGTGCCAGCAGCCCAACGACGACCGCGGGAGTCCACAATGAGCAGTTCTTC	CASSPTTTAGVHNEQFF
TRBV10-3	TRBJ2-3	-	-	TGTGCCATCAGTGAGTCCCAGCGGGTGTCAGATACGCAGTATTTT	CAISESQRVSDTQYF
TRBV19	TRBJ2-7	-	-	TGTGCCAGTAGTCCTCGTAGGCTAAACTCCTACGAGCAGTACTTC	CASSPRRLNSYEQYF
TRBV10-3	TRBJ2-1	few	-	TGTGCCATGGGAGGCAGGGATGAGCAGTTCTTC	CAMGGRDEQFF
TRBV27	TRBJ2-5	-	TRBD1	TGTGCCAGCAGTTACCGGGACAGGGGGGCGAGAAAGTACTTC	CASSYRDRGARKYF
TRBV10-3	TRBJ2-5	-	TRBD1	TGTGCCACCGGACCGTCTTACAGGGGGCGCGGCCAGACCCAGTACTTC	CATGPSYRGRGQTQYF
TRBV5-1	TRBJ1-1	-	-	TGCGCCAGCAGCCCTGCGGGGACACGGACGGGAGCTTTCTTT	CASSPAGTRTGAFF
TRBV4-1	TRBJ2-3	-	TRBD1	TGCGCCAGCAGCTTTCCGCCGGGACAGGGATTAGATACGCAGTATTTT	CASSFPPGQGLDTQYF
TRBV4-1	TRBJ2-3	-	-	TGCGCCAGCAGCCAAAGGGAACGGTCGGCAGATACGCAGTATTTT	CASSQRERSADTQYF
TRBV7-2	TRBJ2-1	-	-	TGTGCCACTCGATCGGGGACAACCTACAATGAGCAGTTCTTC	CATRSGTTYNEQFF
TRBV29-1	TRBJ2-5	-	TRBD1	TGCAGCGTTGAGGACAGGGTGGGTGAGACCCAGTACTTC	CSVEDRVGETQYF
TRBV4-3	TRBJ2-3	few	-	TGCGCCAGCAGCCAAGATCAGTTTTCTAGCACAGATACGCAGTATTTT	CASSQDQFSSTDTQYF
TRBV6-5	TRBJ2-5	few	-	TGTGCCAGCAGACCCTATAATAGAGTCCAAGAGACCCAGTACTTC	CASRPYNRVQETQYF
TRBV4-3	TRBJ2-1	-	-	TGCGCCAGCAGCCAAGACCGAGATAGTGAGCAGTTCTTC	CASSQDRDSEQFF
TRBV7-9	TRBJ2-1	few	-	TGTGCCAGCAGCTTTCAGCGGGCCACCTACAATGAGCAGTTCTTC	CASSFQRATYNEQFF
TRBV4-3	TRBJ2-1	-	TRBD2	TGCGCCAGCAGCCAAGAGGCCGGGCGGGGGATACCCTACAATGAGCAGTTCTTC	CASSQEAGRGIPYNEQFF
TRBV7-9	TRBJ2-1	few	-	TGTGCCAGCAGCTCAAATAGTGGTGAGCAGTTCTTC	CASSSNSGEQFF
TRBV7-3	TRBJ2-2	-	TRBD2	TGTGCCAGCAGCTTGACTAGCGATGACGGGGAGCTGTTTTTT	CASSLTSDDGELFF
TRBV4-1	TRBJ2-1	-	-	TGCGCCAGCAGCCAAGATGGTAAGAGCACCAATGAGCAGTTCTTC	CASSQDGKSTNEQFF
TRBV14	TRBJ2-3	-	-	TGTGCCAGCCGAAGGGGCACAGATACGCAGTATTTT	CASRRGTDTQYF
TRBV4-3	TRBJ1-5	-	-	TGCGCCAGCAGCCAAGAAGAGGGGGATCAGCCCCAGCATTTT	CASSQEEGDQPQHF
TRBV5-1	TRBJ2-7	-	TRBD1	TGCGCCAGCAGACAGGGGGTTTACGAGCAGTACTTC	CASRQGVYEQYF
TRBV25-1	TRBJ2-6	-	-	TGTGCCAGCAGTGATAAGGGCTTGATCTCTGGGGCCAACGTCCTGACTTTC	CASSDKGLISGANVLTF
TRBV28	TRBJ2-7	-	-	TGTGCCAGCAGGACAGGGGACTACTCCTACGAGCAGTACTTC	CASRTGDYSYEQYF
TRBV9	TRBJ2-3	-	-	TGTGCCAGCAGCGTATCCATAGTCGATACGCAGTATTTT	CASSVSIVDTQYF
TRBV18	TRBJ2-5	few	-	TGTGCCAGCTCACCACAGAGGATAGAGACCCAGTACTTC	CASSPQRIETQYF
TRBV4-3	TRBJ2-5	-	TRBD2	TGCGCCAGCAGCCAAGATCTGAGACTAGCGGGGGATTACCAAGAGACCCAGTACTTC	CASSQDLRLAGDYQETQYF
TRBV7-8	TRBJ1-2	-	TRBD1	TGTGCCAGCAGCTCCCGCGGGACAGACTATGGCTACACCTTC	CASSSRGTDYGYTF
TRBV5-5	TRBJ2-1	-	-	TGTGCCAGCAGCTTGGTGTCAGACAATGAGCAGTTCTTC	CASSLVSDNEQFF
TRBV5-6	TRBJ2-2	-	-	TGTGCCAGCAGCTCTTATCCAGCTAACACCGGGGAGCTGTTTTTT	CASSSYPANTGELFF
TRBV15	TRBJ2-3	-	-	TGTGCCACCAGCAGAGAGCGTGCGCCAGATACGCAGTATTTT	CATSRERAPDTQYF
TRBV25-1	TRBJ1-1	-	-	TGTGCCAGCAGTGAAGGGGTATGGCTGAACACTGAAGCTTTCTTT	CASSEGVWLNTEAFF
TRBV7-9	TRBJ2-7	medium-sized	-	TGTGCCAGCAGCTTGGGGGAAGGAAGCGAGCAGTACTTC	CASSLGEGSEQYF
TRBV5-1	TRBJ2-1	-	TRBD2	TGCGCCAGCAGCTTGAGTAGCGGGCCCCTGAATGAGCAGTTCTTC	CASSLSSGPLNEQFF
TRBV27	TRBJ2-7	few	TRBD2	TGTGCCAGCAGTCTTCGGGGGGACGAGCAGTACTTC	CASSLRGDEQYF
TRBV6-5	TRBJ2-7	-	-	TGTGCCAGTTTCAGGGGTCCCGGCTCCTACGAGCAGTACTTC	CASFRGPGSYEQYF
TRBV9	TRBJ2-5	-	-	TGTGCCAGCAGCGTAGATACCATGGGAGGACTGCGCAGGGAGACCCAGTACTTC	CASSVDTMGGLRRETQYF
TRBV29-1	TRBJ2-3	-	-	TGCAGCGTTGAGATGTCGGGCAGGACGCAGTATTTT	CSVEMSGRTQYF
TRBV9	TRBJ1-3	few	-	TGTGCCAGCAGCACCCTGAGCTCTGGAAACACCATATATTTT	CASSTLSSGNTIYF
TRBV7-3	TRBJ2-1	-	-	TGTGCCAGCAGCTTAACGGCCGGGAATGAGCAGTTCTTC	CASSLTAGNEQFF
TRBV5-1	TRBJ2-7	-	-	TGCGCCAGCAGCACGACAGAAGCTTACGAGCAGTACTTC	CASSTTEAYEQYF
TRBV4-2	TRBJ2-4	few	-	TGTGCCAGCAGCCAAGGGCTAGGCGGGGAAAACATTCAGTACTTC	CASSQGLGGENIQYF
TRBV6-6	TRBJ2-1	-	TRBD1	TGTGCCAGCAGTGACGACAGGGTCCACAATGAGCAGTTCTTC	CASSDDRVHNEQFF
TRBV5-1	TRBJ1-2	few	-	TGCGCCAGCAGCCCTGGGACGGTAAACTATGGCTACACCTTC	CASSPGTVNYGYTF
TRBV11-2	TRBJ2-7	-	TRBD1	TGTGCCAGCAGCTCCGGACAGGGTGTCTCCTACGAGCAGTACTTC	CASSSGQGVSYEQYF
TRBV30	TRBJ1-4	-	TRBD1	TGTGCCTGGAGTTCCCGGACAGGCACTAATGAAAAACTGTTTTTT	CAWSSRTGTNEKLFF
TRBV10-3	TRBJ2-7	-	-	TGTGCCATCAGTGAGGTCAGGGACCACGAGCAGTACTTC	CAISEVRDHEQYF
TRBV28	TRBJ2-1	-	TRBD2	TGTGCCAGCAGTATCGTCCCGGGACTAGCGGGAACGGAAAATGAGCAGTTCTTC	CASSIVPGLAGTENEQFF
TRBV5-1	TRBJ2-2	-	-	TGCGCCAGCAGCTTGGCCGAGACTAGGACCGGGGAGCTGTTTTTT	CASSLAETRTGELFF
TRBV30	TRBJ1-5	once	-	TGTGCCTGGAGCCTGCTACAGGGAGGGCAGCCCCAGCATTTT	CAWSLLQGGQPQHF
TRBV9	TRBJ1-5	few	-	TGTGCCAGCAGCACGGATGGACAGAATCAGCCCCAGCATTTT	CASSTDGQNQPQHF